This TCR beta chain appears in the sequencing data of a study of T cells in Graves' hyperthyroidism and ophthalmopathy. Points from the study as a whole: A 13 V-J signature model discriminated ophthalmopathy versus stable hyperthyroidism.

Regions amplified from RNA transcripts were the TCR beta CDR3 regions. HTBI primers were used for first-round RT-PCR of the TCR CDR3. TCRdb redid the calling of the multiplex PCR reads with MiXCR, one entry per CDR3 protein. In the table there are roughly 570,000 distinct CDR3 sequences, roughly 46% of which are singletons. This clonotype occurred many times. Its antigen is unidentified. The CDR3 contains 14 residues. Trimming removed 3 bases from V and 3 bases from J; junction bases left unmatched: 4. Germline V gene sequence: CDR1 DFQATT, CDR2 SNEGSKA (reference sequence). This chain uses TRBV20-1 with TRBJ2-7; 11 nucleotides agree with TRBD1. The sample was peripheral blood or thyroid tissue (not recorded which). The sequence was collected from a woman younger than 30 with Graves' hyperthyroidism. The CDR3 is CSASRDRGVYEQYF. The DNA of the CDR3 is TGCAGTGCTAGCCGGGACAGGGGGGTCTACGAGCAGTACTTC.